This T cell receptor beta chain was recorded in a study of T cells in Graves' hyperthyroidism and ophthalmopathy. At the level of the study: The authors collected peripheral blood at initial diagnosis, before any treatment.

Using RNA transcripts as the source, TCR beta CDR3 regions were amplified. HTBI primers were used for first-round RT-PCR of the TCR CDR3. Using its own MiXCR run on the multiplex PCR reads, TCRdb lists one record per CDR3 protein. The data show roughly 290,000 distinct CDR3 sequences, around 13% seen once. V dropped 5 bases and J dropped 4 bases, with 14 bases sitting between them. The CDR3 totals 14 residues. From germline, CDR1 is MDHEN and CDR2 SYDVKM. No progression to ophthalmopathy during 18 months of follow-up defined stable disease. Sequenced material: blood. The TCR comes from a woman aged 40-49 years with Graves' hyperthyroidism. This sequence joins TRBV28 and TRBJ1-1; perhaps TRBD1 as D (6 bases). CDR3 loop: CASSGGGAGTEAFF. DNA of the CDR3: TGTGCCAGCAGTGGGGGGGGCGCGGGCACTGAAGCTTTCTTT. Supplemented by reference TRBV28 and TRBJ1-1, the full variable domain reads DVKVTQSSRYLVKRTGEKVFLECVQDMDHENMFWYRQDPGLGLRLIYFSYDVKMKEKGDIPEGYSVSREKKERFSLILESASTNQTSMYLCASSGGGAGTEAFFGQGTRLTVV.